A single sample gave rise to the 20 T cell receptor beta chains below, sequenced in a study of Graves' ophthalmopathy and Graves' hyperthyroidism. Beta-chain TCR CDR3 regions were amplified from RNA transcripts. Second-round multiplex PCR came after first-round RT-PCR with HTBI primers. TCRdb itself ran the multiplex PCR reads through MiXCR, one entry per CDR3 protein. The data contain about 400,000 distinct CDR3 sequences, about 16% of them seen just once; the ten biggest clones take up about 1.4%. Sequences were obtained from peripheral blood. The receptors originated from a woman aged 18-29 years with Graves' ophthalmopathy.

V usage is TRBV5-1 and J usage is TRBJ2-7; 9 bases fit TRBD1. There are 14 residues in the CDR3. Germline V lookup: CDR1 SGHRS, CDR2 YFSETQ. Unmatched junction bases numbered 8, after V lost 4 bases and J lost 6 bases. The CDR3: CASSVVGQGIEQYF. The CDR3 region has the DNA TGCGCCAGCAGCGTAGTTGGACAGGGGATCGAGCAGTACTTC.

This clonotype was seen at least ten times. V usage is TRBV30 and J usage is TRBJ2-2; D is uncertain. The CDR3 totals 16 residues. V lost 2 bases and J lost 4, with 17 bases in between. Per the germline V gene, CDR1 is GTSNPN and CDR2 is SVGIG (reference sequence). The CDR3 spells CAWSPPWAPGTGELFF. The CDR3 DNA follows: TGTGCCTGGAGTCCCCCCTGGGCCCCGGGCACCGGGGAGCTGTTTTTT.

This clonotype was recorded at least ten times. A much larger clone sits a single nucleotide away, making a read error possible. The rearrangement links TRBV28 to TRBJ1-1, with D tentatively TRBD1 (6 bases). CDR1 and CDR2 (germline): MDHEN, SYDVKM. The CDR3 contains 12 residues. In DNA form, the CDR3 reads TGTGCCAGCAAACAGGGAGTTGGTGAAACTTTCTTT. It encodes CASKQGVGETFF. The variable domain in full, with the rest retrieved from reference TRBV28 and TRBJ1-1, is DVKVTQSSRYLVKRTGEKVFLECVQDMDHENMFWYRQDPGLGLRLIYFSYDVKMKEKGDIPEGYSVSREKKERFSLILESASTNQTSMYLCASKQGVGETFFGQGTRLTVV.

This clonotype appeared many times. The chain employs TRBV7-2 and TRBJ2-5; 16 bases are shared with TRBD2. The ends lost 6 bases at V and 5 bases at J; junction bases unmatched: 12. The CDR3 covers 18 residues. In germline, CDR1 is SGHTA, CDR2 FQGNSA. Written as DNA, the CDR3 is TGTGCCAGCAGTAGAACGGGACTAGCGGGAGGGCCTTGGGAGACCCAGTACTTC. Encoded protein: CASSRTGLAGGPWETQYF.

There are many counts of this clonotype. This sequence joins TRBV30 and TRBJ2-7; D call uncertain. The CDR3 spans 11 residues. V was cut by 3 bases and J by 4 bases, with 7 bases left in between. The germline V gene has CDR1 GTSNPN and CDR2 SVGIG (reference sequence). CDR3 DNA sequence: TGTGCCTGGAGGCGAGAGTACGAGCAGTACTTC. Its protein product is CAWRREYEQYF.

The sample holds many counts of this clonotype. V usage is TRBV2 and J usage is TRBJ1-1, with unresolved D. The CDR3 has 14 amino acids. Germline V CDR1 and CDR2: SNHLY, FYNNEI. Trimming cost V 6 bases and J 2 bases, with 13 bases left between them. The CDR3 DNA reads as TGTGCCAGCAGCGCCCGCGGAGAAAACACTGAAGCTTTCTTT. Its translation is CASSARGENTEAFF.

In its sample, this clonotype was seen many times. The V and J genes are TRBV6-1 and TRBJ2-7; D remains unclear. The CDR3 is 12 residues long. Between the trimmed V and J ends, which lost 8 bases and 2 bases, there was a span of 10 bases. Germline CDR1 and CDR2: MNHNS and SASEGT. The chain's CDR3 is CASVGNTYEQYF. In nucleotides, the CDR3 is TGTGCCAGCGTGGGGAATACCTACGAGCAGTACTTC.

In its sample, this clonotype was seen many times. A clone one base away is much larger, so this may be a read error. The CDR3 DNA follows: TGCGCCAGCACGGCCCCAGACAGGGCGTTCGATGAAGTTTTCTTT. Protein sequence: CASTAPDRAFDEVFF. J is TRBJ1-1 and V is TRBV5-1; the match to TRBD1 covers 7 bases. CDR3 length: 15 residues. Germline V gene sequence: CDR1 SGHRS, CDR2 YFSETQ.

In its sample, this clonotype was seen many times. V is TRBV29-1 and J is TRBJ2-7; TRBD2 matches 7 bases. The CDR3 is made up of 13 amino acids. The V gene end was trimmed by 3 bases and the J gene end by 2 bases; junction bases not matched to a gene: 4. The germline gives CDR1 SQVTM, CDR2 ANQGSEA. As DNA, the CDR3 is TGCAGCGTTGAGGGCGGGAGCCCCTACGAGCAGTACTTC. It encodes CSVEGGSPYEQYF.

Ten or more counts support this clonotype. The rearrangement uses TRBV5-5 and TRBJ1-5; D ambiguous. CDR1 and CDR2 (germline): SGHKS, YYEKEE (reference sequence). Trimming left V 4 bases short and J 7 bases short, with 18 bases between. There are 15 residues in the CDR3. CDR3 sequence (DNA): TGTGCCAGCAGCCCCATAGGAGGGTTCTTGCAGCCCCAGCATTTT. Translation gives CASSPIGGFLQPQHF. Full variable domain (rest looked up from reference TRBV5-5 and TRBJ1-5): DAGVTQSPTHLIKTRGQQVTLRCSPISGHKSVSWYQQVLGQGPQFIFQYYEKEERGRGNFPDRFSARQFPNYSSELNVNALLLGDSALYLCASSPIGGFLQPQHFGDGTRLSIL.

The chain recombines TRBV12-3 or TRBV12-4 with TRBJ2-7; the match to TRBD2 covers 8 bases. The CDR3 length is 15 residues. Germline trimming cut 3 bases from V and 3 bases from J; bases unmatched to any gene: 7. Here the CDR3 DNA reads TGTGCCAGCAGTTTTGGCGGGGGGATCGACTACGAGCAGTACTTC. Translated: CASSFGGGIDYEQYF.

This clonotype was recorded many times. The chain couples TRBV12-3 or TRBV12-4 to TRBJ1-6; 7 bases are a match to TRBD1. The V and J ends lost 4 bases and 7 bases, in that order; junction bases with no gene match: 4. The CDR3 is 14 residues long. The CDR3 bases are TGTGCCAGCAGTTCGGGACAGCAAAATTCACCCCTCCACTTT. It encodes CASSSGQQNSPLHF.

This clonotype was seen only once. This sequence joins TRBV12-3 or TRBV12-4 and TRBJ2-7; the match to TRBD1 covers 7 bases. This CDR3 comprises 13 residues. V dropped 6 bases and J dropped 5; count of bases not matched to a gene: 7. The CDR3 region has the DNA TGTGCCAGCAGGTTGACAGGGTTAAACGAGCAGTACTTC. Amino acids: CASRLTGLNEQYF.

The chain links TRBV12-3 or TRBV12-4 to TRBJ1-5; the D is unclear. CDR3 length: 14 amino acids. V lost 1 base and J 3 bases, leaving 7 bases between the germline ends. This CDR3 is CASSLGRINQPQHF. The CDR3 DNA follows: TGTGCCAGCAGTTTAGGGCGGATCAATCAGCCCCAGCATTTT.

This clonotype was seen many times. V is TRBV7-2 and J is TRBJ2-5, with D perhaps matching TRBD1 or TRBD2 (5 bases each). CDR1 is SGHTA, CDR2 FQGNSA, per germline. This CDR3 spans 15 amino acids. Trimming cost V 5 bases and J 5 bases, with 18 bases left between them. CDR3 DNA sequence: TGTGCCAGCAGCATTCAGGGAGAAATCGGGGAGACCCAGTACTTC. Protein: CASSIQGEIGETQYF.

The chain has TRBV4-3 and TRBJ2-2; possibly TRBD1 for D (6 bases). Germline CDR1 is LGHNA and CDR2 is YSLEER. V was shortened by 3 bases and J by 5 bases, with 13 bases between the two germline ends. This CDR3 region has 15 residues. The CDR3 loop is CASSQGQEATGELFF. CDR3 nucleotides: TGCGCCAGCAGCCAGGGACAAGAGGCGACCGGGGAGCTGTTTTTT.

This clonotype came up many times. The rearrangement joins TRBV10-3 to TRBJ2-5; 9 bases agree with TRBD2. The V segment lost 11 bases and the J segment 5 bases; nucleotides outside the gene matches: 12. Germline-derived CDR1 and CDR2 are ENHRY and SYGVKD. CDR3 length: 14 amino acids. The CDR3 nucleotides read TGTGCCGCGGGGGGGTTCGATGGGTCGGAGACCCAGTACTTC. Its protein product is CAAGGFDGSETQYF.

The sample holds many counts of this clonotype. The J gene is TRBJ1-2, the V gene TRBV6-2 or TRBV6-3, with 9 bases that match TRBD1. Germline V gene data show CDR1 as MNHEY and CDR2 as SVGEGT. V lost 6 bases to trimming and J lost 3 bases; unmatched junction nucleotides: 5. The CDR3 runs 14 residues. The CDR3 is CASSFGTGYYGYTF. The CDR3 nucleotides read TGTGCCAGCAGCTTTGGGACAGGGTACTATGGCTACACCTTC.

In its sample, this clonotype was seen many times. V and J are TRBV19 and TRBJ1-2; D perhaps matches TRBD1 (6 bases). This CDR3 spans 12 amino acids. Deletions cut 7 bases from V and 7 bases from J, with 13 bases between. CDR1 and CDR2 from the germline V gene are LNHDA and SQIVND (reference sequence). CDR3 protein: CASMGGRVGYTF. The CDR3 coding sequence is TGTGCCAGTATGGGGGGGCGAGTTGGCTACACCTTC.

This clonotype was recorded at least ten times. This chain links TRBV28 with TRBJ2-3; D is unclear. V lost 5 bases and J lost 5, with 20 bases in between. From germline, CDR1 is MDHEN and CDR2 SYDVKM. The CDR3 length is 16 residues. For the CDR3, the DNA is TGTGCCAGCAGTACCCCAGGAGCACCGCTCGAAGATACGCAGTATTTT. Protein: CASSTPGAPLEDTQYF.